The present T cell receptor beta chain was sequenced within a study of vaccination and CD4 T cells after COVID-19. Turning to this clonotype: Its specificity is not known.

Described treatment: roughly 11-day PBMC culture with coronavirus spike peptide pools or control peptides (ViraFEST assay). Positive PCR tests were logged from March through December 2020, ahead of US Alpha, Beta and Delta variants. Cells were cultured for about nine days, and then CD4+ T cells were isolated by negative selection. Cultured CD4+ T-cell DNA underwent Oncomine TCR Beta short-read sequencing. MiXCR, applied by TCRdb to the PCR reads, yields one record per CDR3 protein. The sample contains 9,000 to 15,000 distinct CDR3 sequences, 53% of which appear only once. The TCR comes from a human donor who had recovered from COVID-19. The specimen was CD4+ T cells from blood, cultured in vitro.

The CDR3 DNA reads as TGCAGTGCTAGGACTAGCGGGACAGATACGCAGTATTTT. Translating it yields CSARTSGTDTQYF. This sequence joins TRBV20-1 and TRBJ2-3; 10 positions agree with TRBD2. J was trimmed by 3 bases and V by 3 bases; bases with no gene match: 0. Germline values: CDR1 DFQATT, CDR2 SNEGSKA (reference sequence). The CDR3 is 13 residues long.